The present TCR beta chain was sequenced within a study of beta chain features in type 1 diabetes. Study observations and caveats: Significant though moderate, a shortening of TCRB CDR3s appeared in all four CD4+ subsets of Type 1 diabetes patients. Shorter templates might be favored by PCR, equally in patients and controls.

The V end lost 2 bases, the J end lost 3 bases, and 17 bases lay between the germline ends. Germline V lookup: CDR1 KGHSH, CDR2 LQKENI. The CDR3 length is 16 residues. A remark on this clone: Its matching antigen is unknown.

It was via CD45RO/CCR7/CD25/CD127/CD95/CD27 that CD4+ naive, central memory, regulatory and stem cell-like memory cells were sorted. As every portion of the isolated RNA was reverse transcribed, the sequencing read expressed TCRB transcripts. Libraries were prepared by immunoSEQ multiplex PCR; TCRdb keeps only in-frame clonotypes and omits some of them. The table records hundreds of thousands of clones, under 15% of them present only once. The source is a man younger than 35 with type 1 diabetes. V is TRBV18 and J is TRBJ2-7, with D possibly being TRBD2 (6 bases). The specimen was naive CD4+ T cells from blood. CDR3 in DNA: TGTGCCAGCTCACCAAGGGGCGGTCGGGAGTACTACGAGCAGTACTTC. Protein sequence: CASSPRGGREYYEQYF. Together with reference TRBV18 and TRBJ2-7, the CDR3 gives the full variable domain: NAGVMQNPRHLVRRRGQEARLRCSPMKGHSHVYWYRQLPEEGLKFMVYLQKENIIDESGMPKERFSAEFPKEGPSILRIQQVVRGDSAAYFCASSPRGGREYYEQYFGPGTRLTVT.